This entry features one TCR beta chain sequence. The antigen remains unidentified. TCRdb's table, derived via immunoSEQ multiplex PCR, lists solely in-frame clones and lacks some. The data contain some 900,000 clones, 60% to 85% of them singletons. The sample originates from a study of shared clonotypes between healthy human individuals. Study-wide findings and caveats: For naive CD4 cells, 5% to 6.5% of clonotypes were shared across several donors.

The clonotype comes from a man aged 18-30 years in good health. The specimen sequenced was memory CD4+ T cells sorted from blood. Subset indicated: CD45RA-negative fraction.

The CDR3 region is CASSRGTGGPGELFF. The CDR3 DNA reads TGTGCCAGCAGCCGGGGGACAGGGGGTCCCGGGGAGCTGTTTTTT. The rearrangement links TRBV28 to TRBJ2-2; TRBD1 aligns across 11 bases. The CDR3 is made up of 15 amino acids. Germline V gene sequence: CDR1 MDHEN, CDR2 SYDVKM. J gave up 6 bases and V 6 bases, and 6 bases lay outside the gene matches.